A selection of T cell receptor beta chains follows, all from one sample in a study of OX40 agonist ivuxolimab in advanced cancers. Using immunoSEQ multiplex PCR, the repertoire was profiled, and TCRdb retains in-frame clones only, with some absent. The profile covers 60,000 or so clones, with around 84% appearing a single time and 2.4% taken by the ten largest. The material was CD4+ or CD8+ T cells sorted from blood, obtained in a trial of the OX40 agonist ivuxolimab. These receptors originate from an adult with an advanced solid tumor such as melanoma, head and neck, liver or kidney cancer. CDR3s include the opening cysteine and the closing phenylalanine or tryptophan. The order of the fields is V gene, CDR3 length, J gene, clone size, D gene, CDR3 DNA, CDR3 protein. D genes are given only for firm matches. Where a row states a size, it is once, few, many or the class of an expanded clone; other rows omit it.

V: TRBV2; length: 15; J: TRBJ1-4; size: -; D: TRBD1; DNA: TGTGCCAGCAGTGGTACAGGGGGCATCGGTGAAAAACTGTTTTTT; CDR3: CASSGTGGIGEKLFF
V: TRBV6-5; length: 16; J: TRBJ1-6; size: few; D: -; DNA: TGTGCCAGCAGTTACCGGACACCGCCTAATAATTCACCCCTCCACTTT; CDR3: CASSYRTPPNNSPLHF
V: TRBV7-9; length: 13; J: TRBJ1-1; size: -; D: -; DNA: TGTGCCAGCAGCTTAGAAGGAGACACTGAAGCTTTCTTT; CDR3: CASSLEGDTEAFF
V: TRBV7-3; length: 14; J: TRBJ1-1; size: -; D: -; DNA: TGTGCCAGCAGCTTGGGGAACAGGTTGGATGAAGCTTTCTTT; CDR3: CASSLGNRLDEAFF
V: TRBV29-1; length: 12; J: TRBJ2-3; size: -; D: TRBD1; DNA: TGCAGCGTTCAACAGGGGCCAGATACGCAGTATTTT; CDR3: CSVQQGPDTQYF
V: TRBV14; length: 16; J: TRBJ2-1; size: -; D: TRBD2; DNA: TGTGCCAGCAGCCAAGTTGACGGACTAGCGGGGGCTGAGCAGTTCTTC; CDR3: CASSQVDGLAGAEQFF
V: TRBV5-1; length: 14; J: TRBJ2-3; size: few; D: -; DNA: TGCGCCAGCAGCTTCCGGGACATCACAGATACGCAGTATTTT; CDR3: CASSFRDITDTQYF
V: TRBV7-2; length: 15; J: TRBJ2-3; size: -; D: -; DNA: TGTGCCAGCAGCTTACGGGCGGGGCCCACAGATACGCAGTATTTT; CDR3: CASSLRAGPTDTQYF
V: TRBV5-6; length: 15; J: TRBJ1-4; size: medium-sized; D: TRBD1; DNA: TGTGCCAGCTTTGGACAGGCTGCAACTAATGAAAAACTGTTTTTT; CDR3: CASFGQAATNEKLFF
V: TRBV6-5; length: 14; J: TRBJ1-2; size: -; D: -; DNA: TGTGCCAGCTACGGGCACGGCTCTAACTATGGCTACACCTTC; CDR3: CASYGHGSNYGYTF
V: TRBV5-6; length: 14; J: TRBJ1-4; size: -; D: -; DNA: TGTGCCAGCATCAGGTGGGGGGCGGATGAAAAACTGTTTTTT; CDR3: CASIRWGADEKLFF
V: TRBV28; length: 15; J: TRBJ1-4; size: -; D: -; DNA: TGTGCCAGCAGTTTATGGCAGGGCGCTAATGAAAAACTGTTTTTT; CDR3: CASSLWQGANEKLFF
V: TRBV9; length: 17; J: TRBJ1-2; size: -; D: -; DNA: TGTGCCAGCAGCGTGGGTATAAGGGGGGGCGACAACTATGGCTACACCTTC; CDR3: CASSVGIRGGDNYGYTF
V: TRBV7-9; length: 13; J: TRBJ2-1; size: -; D: -; DNA: TGTGCCAGCAGCTTATCTGGGCTTAGCGAGCAGTTCTTC; CDR3: CASSLSGLSEQFF
V: TRBV9; length: 15; J: TRBJ2-3; size: few; D: -; DNA: TGTGCCAGCAGCGTAGAACCTATCGGCACAGATACGCAGTATTTT; CDR3: CASSVEPIGTDTQYF
V: TRBV2; length: 15; J: TRBJ2-3; size: -; D: TRBD1; DNA: TGTGCCAGCAGAAGACAACCCTCAGGGGGAGATACGCAGTATTTT; CDR3: CASRRQPSGGDTQYF
V: TRBV29-1; length: 11; J: TRBJ2-1; size: -; D: -; DNA: TGCAGCGTGATGACAGGCCCCGGGCAGTTCTTC; CDR3: CSVMTGPGQFF
V: TRBV7-9; length: 17; J: TRBJ2-3; size: -; D: TRBD1; DNA: TGTGCCAGCAGCTCACCGCCGGGGACAGGGGCCACAGATACGCAGTATTTT; CDR3: CASSSPPGTGATDTQYF
V: TRBV18; length: 16; J: TRBJ2-3; size: -; D: TRBD2; DNA: TGTGCCAGCTCACGAGCTAGCGGGCCTAGCACAGATACGCAGTATTTT; CDR3: CASSRASGPSTDTQYF
V: TRBV7-2; length: 13; J: TRBJ1-2; size: -; D: -; DNA: TGTGCCAGCAGCTTAGGGGGGGCGCGAGGCTACACCTTC; CDR3: CASSLGGARGYTF
V: TRBV7-2; length: 14; J: TRBJ1-6; size: few; D: -; DNA: TGTGCCAGCAGCTTTTCGGGCGGGGATTCACCCCTCCACTTT; CDR3: CASSFSGGDSPLHF
V: TRBV28; length: 14; J: TRBJ2-3; size: -; D: -; DNA: TGTGCCAGCACCGGGCCCCGCAGGGCAGATACGCAGTATTTT; CDR3: CASTGPRRADTQYF
V: TRBV2; length: 14; J: TRBJ2-7; size: -; D: -; DNA: TGTGCCAGCAGTGGAGGGGGGGCCCCCTACGAGCAGTACTTC; CDR3: CASSGGGAPYEQYF
V: TRBV5-1; length: 16; J: TRBJ2-5; size: -; D: TRBD2; DNA: TGCGCCACTCAGAGGGGACTAGCGGGGAAACAAGAGACCCAGTACTTC; CDR3: CATQRGLAGKQETQYF
V: TRBV2; length: 14; J: TRBJ2-1; size: once; D: -; DNA: TGTGCCAGCAGTGAACAGGGAGCATACAATGAGCAGTTCTTC; CDR3: CASSEQGAYNEQFF
V: TRBV9; length: 12; J: TRBJ1-2; size: -; D: -; DNA: TGTGCCAGCAGCGTAGACGGCTATGGCTACACCTTC; CDR3: CASSVDGYGYTF
V: TRBV21-1; length: 14; J: TRBJ2-2; size: few; D: -; DNA: TGTGCCAGCAGCCTCAACCGTGACCCCGGGGAGCTGTTTTTT; CDR3: CASSLNRDPGELFF
V: TRBV6-5; length: 15; J: TRBJ2-7; size: -; D: -; DNA: TGTGCCAGCAGTTCCCTAAGTGGGAGCTCCTACGAGCAGTACTTC; CDR3: CASSSLSGSSYEQYF
V: TRBV18; length: 16; J: TRBJ2-7; size: -; D: -; DNA: TGTGCCAGCTCAAAACAGACGGGGGTGAGCTCCTACGAGCAGTACTTC; CDR3: CASSKQTGVSSYEQYF
V: TRBV14; length: 15; J: TRBJ2-3; size: -; D: -; DNA: TGTGCCAGCAGCCAAGACCTTCGGCGCGGGGATACGCAGTATTTT; CDR3: CASSQDLRRGDTQYF
V: TRBV6-6; length: 13; J: TRBJ1-4; size: -; D: -; DNA: TGTGACTCGCCCTGGTTAAGAAATGAAAAACTGTTTTTT; CDR3: CDSPWLRNEKLFF
V: TRBV6-1; length: 14; J: TRBJ2-7; size: -; D: -; DNA: TGTGCCAGCAGTTCGGGGGCTAGTTTAAACGAGCAGTACTTC; CDR3: CASSSGASLNEQYF
V: TRBV11-2; length: 15; J: TRBJ1-2; size: -; D: -; DNA: TGTGCCAGCAGCTTAGATTCGGGGTTTTGGAATGGCTACACCTTC; CDR3: CASSLDSGFWNGYTF
V: TRBV28; length: 13; J: TRBJ1-1; size: -; D: -; DNA: TGTGCCAGCAGTTTAAGGTCCCCATCATCAGCTTTCTTT; CDR3: CASSLRSPSSAFF
V: TRBV6-1; length: 11; J: TRBJ1-1; size: -; D: -; DNA: TGTGCCAGCAGTCCGGGACTAGAAGCTTTCTTT; CDR3: CASSPGLEAFF
V: TRBV5-1; length: 15; J: TRBJ2-2; size: -; D: -; DNA: TGCGCCAGCAGAGGTTGGCAGACGAACACCGGGGAGCTGTTTTTT; CDR3: CASRGWQTNTGELFF
V: TRBV4-1; length: 15; J: TRBJ2-1; size: -; D: -; DNA: TGCGCCAGCAGCCAACCCGGTGGCATTTACAATGAGCAGTTCTTC; CDR3: CASSQPGGIYNEQFF
V: TRBV6-6; length: 15; J: TRBJ2-7; size: -; D: -; DNA: TGTGCCAGCACCCCGAGGGGGGGCCCCCCCTACGAGCAGTACTTC; CDR3: CASTPRGGPPYEQYF
V: TRBV28; length: 16; J: TRBJ2-2; size: -; D: -; DNA: TGTGCCAGCAGTTTACCCCTACAGGGGAGGTCCGGGGAGCTGTTTTTT; CDR3: CASSLPLQGRSGELFF
V: TRBV28; length: 17; J: TRBJ1-2; size: -; D: -; DNA: TGTGCCAGCAGTTTAAATTTACGGACAGAAGTAAACTATGGCTACACCTTC; CDR3: CASSLNLRTEVNYGYTF
V: TRBV4-1; length: 17; J: TRBJ2-1; size: -; D: TRBD2; DNA: TGCGCCAGCAGCCAAGATCGGGCGGGGGTCTCCTACAATGAGCAGTTCTTC; CDR3: CASSQDRAGVSYNEQFF
V: TRBV5-1; length: 14; J: TRBJ1-2; size: -; D: TRBD1; DNA: TGCGCCAGCAGCCTTCCGGGACAGGGTAATGGCTACACCTTC; CDR3: CASSLPGQGNGYTF
V: TRBV20-1; length: 10; J: TRBJ2-7; size: once; D: TRBD1; DNA: TGCAGTGCTCAAGGGGTGGGACAGGTTTTC; CDR3: CSAQGVGQVF
V: TRBV6-5; length: 13; J: TRBJ1-1; size: -; D: -; DNA: TGTGCCAGCAGCCCCGGGGTGAACACTGAAGCTTTCTTT; CDR3: CASSPGVNTEAFF
V: TRBV7-9; length: 15; J: TRBJ1-5; size: -; D: -; DNA: TGTGCCAGCACCCAGGGCGGGGGTTGGGATCAGCCCCAGCATTTT; CDR3: CASTQGGGWDQPQHF
V: TRBV2; length: 15; J: TRBJ1-1; size: -; D: -; DNA: TGTGCCAGCAGCCTGGACAGTATCCTGAACACTGAAGCTTTCTTT; CDR3: CASSLDSILNTEAFF
V: TRBV11-1; length: 13; J: TRBJ2-1; size: -; D: -; DNA: TGTGCCAGCAATCACAGGGCCTACAATGAGCAGTTCTTC; CDR3: CASNHRAYNEQFF
V: TRBV5-1; length: 13; J: TRBJ1-2; size: -; D: -; DNA: TGCGCCAGCAGCTTGGAGGGCAGGGAGGGCTACACCTTC; CDR3: CASSLEGREGYTF